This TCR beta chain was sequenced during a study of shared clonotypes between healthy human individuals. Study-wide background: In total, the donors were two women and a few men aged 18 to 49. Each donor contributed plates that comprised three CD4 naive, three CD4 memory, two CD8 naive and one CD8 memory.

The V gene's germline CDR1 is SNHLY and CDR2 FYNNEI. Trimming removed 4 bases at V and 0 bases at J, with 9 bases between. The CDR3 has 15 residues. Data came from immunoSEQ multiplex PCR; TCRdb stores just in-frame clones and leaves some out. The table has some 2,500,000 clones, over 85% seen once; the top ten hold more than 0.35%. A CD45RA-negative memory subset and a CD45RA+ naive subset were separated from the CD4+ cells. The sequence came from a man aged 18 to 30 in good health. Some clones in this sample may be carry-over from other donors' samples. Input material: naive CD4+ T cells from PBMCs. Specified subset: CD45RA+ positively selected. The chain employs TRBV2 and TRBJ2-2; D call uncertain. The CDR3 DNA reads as TGTGCCAGCAGTGTTTTAGGGTCGAACACCGGGGAGCTGTTTTTT. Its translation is CASSVLGSNTGELFF. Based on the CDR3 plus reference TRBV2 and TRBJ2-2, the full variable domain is EPEVTQTPSHQVTQMGQEVILRCVPISNHLYFYWYRQILGQKVEFLVSFYNNEISEKSEIFDDQFSVERPDGSNFTLKIRSTKLEDSAMYFCASSVLGSNTGELFFGEGSRLTVL.